A single sample gave rise to the 15 T cell receptor delta chains below, sequenced in a study of γδ T cells in repeated Plasmodium falciparum infection. Gammadelta T cells were flow-sorted from PBMC into Vgamma9/Vdelta2+ and Vdelta2-negative populations for bulk analysis. TCRdb redid clone calling on the multiplex PCR reads using CATT. This table holds over 90,000 delta-chain clones, 0.95% to 1% found once. Material for sequencing was gamma-delta T cells from blood. All receptors derive from a pool of human donors (malaria-infected and uninfected, not separated).

The sample holds many counts of this clone. A clone one base away is much larger, so this may be a read error. V usage is TRDV1 and J usage is TRDJ1, with D possibly being TRDD3 (6 bases). TCRdb gives no J gene; it was assigned here by matching the DNA to germline. The CDR3 totals 17 residues. Germline V gene data show CDR1 as TSWWSYY and CDR2 as QGS. The CDR3 reads CAFGESGAGDLTDKLIF. The CDR3 coding sequence is TGTGCTTTTGGGGAATCGGGGGCGGGGGACCTCACCGATAAACTCATCTTT.

This clone was seen more than once but under ten times. TCRdb records a much larger clone's protein for this DNA, with a difference at residue 14 that likely arises from a read error; the protein given is the translation of the DNA. The chain links TRDV1 to TRDJ1, with D perhaps TRDD2 (5 bases). CDR3 length equals 17 residues. The germline V gene has CDR1 TSWWSYY and CDR2 QGS. In nucleotides, the CDR3 is TGTGCTCTTGGGAACGGAGGTCGCCTTCGGTACACCGATAGACTCATCTTT. Translating gives CALGNGGRLRYTDRLIF.

This clone occurred many times. The J gene is TRDJ1, the V gene TRDV1; 8 bases fit TRDD3. The V segment lost 0 bases and the J segment 0 bases; nucleotides outside the gene matches: 21. The CDR3 covers 22 residues. CDR1 and CDR2 (germline): TSWWSYY, QGS. The CDR3 loop is CALGELLRGRGYSTPYTDKLIF. For the CDR3, the DNA is TGTGCTCTTGGGGAACTCCTTCGGGGTCGGGGATACAGCACTCCGTACACCGATAAACTCATCTTT.

This clone was seen many times. TCRdb's entry gives the protein of a much larger clone, which mismatches this DNA's translation at residue 12, likely from a read error; the protein reported here is translated from the DNA. V gene TRDV2 combines with J gene TRDJ1, with TRDD3 matching 7 bases. The J gene is not listed in TCRdb, so it was assigned here from a DNA match to germline. This CDR3 has 15 residues. Germline V gene sequence: CDR1 GEAIGNYY, CDR2 EKD. The CDR3, as DNA: TGTGCCTGTGACACAGTGGGGATAAGTACCGATAGACTCATCTTT. It yields the protein CACDTVGISTDRLIF.

This clone was observed a handful of times. TCRdb lists the protein of a much larger clone for this DNA, which differs at residue 3, so this is likely a read error; the protein given here is translated from the DNA itself. The V gene is TRDV2, the J gene TRDJ2; TRDD3 matches 10 bases. Here the J gene came from matching the DNA to germline, since TCRdb omits it. The CDR3 contains 20 residues. Germline CDR1 GEAIGNYY, CDR2 EKD. The CDR3 spells CAYDTLTGGSSKDLTAQLFF. The CDR3 coding sequence is TGTGCCTATGACACCCTTACTGGGGGATCGAGCAAAGATTTGACAGCACAACTCTTCTTT.

About this clone itself: The protein held in TCRdb is that of a much larger clone and does not match this DNA's translation at residue 18, likely because of a read error; the protein shown is translated from the DNA. The chain is built from TRDV2 and TRDJ3, with 11 nucleotides matching TRDD3. TCRdb supplies no J gene; here it was assigned by aligning the nucleotide sequence to germline. CDR1 is GEAIGNYY, CDR2 EKD, per germline. This CDR3 region has 21 residues. The CDR3 nucleotides read TGTGCCTGTGACACCGCCTGGGGGATACCCCTCCCGCAGTATCTAGACCGAAAGATGTTTTTC. Protein product: CACDTAWGIPLPQYLDRKMFF.

Turning to this clone: This DNA translates differently at residue 15 from the TCRdb protein, which is that of a much larger clone; a read error is likely, and the protein shown is the DNA's own translation. The J gene is TRDJ1, the V gene TRDV1, with 7 bases identical to TRDD3. The CDR3 consists of 21 residues. The J segment lost 1 base and the V segment lost 2 bases, leaving 22 bases of the junction unmatched. Germline V gives CDR1 TSWWSYY, CDR2 QGS. This chain's CDR3 is CALGEISRYWGTERVTDKLIF. As DNA, the CDR3 is TGTGCTCTTGGGGAAATTTCCCGCTACTGGGGAACAGAGAGGGTCACCGATAAACTCATCTTT.

This clone occurred many times. TCRdb's protein for this DNA is that of a much larger clone and differs from the translation at residue 8, likely a read error; the protein shown is the DNA translation. The chain recombines TRDV3 with TRDJ1; maybe TRDD3 (5 bases). The CDR3 is 15 amino acids. CDR1 is TVYSNPD, CDR2 GDNSRS, per germline (reference sequence). V lost 1 base and J lost 3, with 18 bases in between. The CDR3 reads CAFIRAASWADKLIF. Written as DNA, the CDR3 is TGTGCCTTTATACGAGCCGCGTCCTGGGCCGATAAACTCATCTTT.

Concerning this clone: This likely reflects a read error, since a far larger clone is one base away. Other DNA sequences in the sample encode the same CDR3. This chain connects TRDV1 to TRDJ1; 13 nucleotides agree with TRDD3. TCRdb does not report a J gene; here it was assigned by matching the DNA to germline references. Germline-derived CDR1 and CDR2 are TSWWSYY and QGS. CDR3 length equals 19 residues. In DNA, the CDR3 is TGCGCTCTTGGGGTCGAGGCCTTCCTTACAACTGGGGGATACGGTAAACTCATCTTT. As protein: CALGVEAFLTTGGYGKLIF.

This clone has only a few counts. TCRdb pairs this DNA with a much larger clone's protein that differs at residue 5, likely a read error; the protein shown was translated from the DNA. The chain joins TRDV2 to TRDJ1, with 9 bases identical to TRDD3. Since TCRdb gives no J gene, matching the DNA to germline was used here to assign it. In germline, CDR1 is GEAIGNYY, CDR2 EKD. V lost 5 bases to trimming and J lost 0 bases; unmatched junction nucleotides: 9. The CDR3 is 16 amino acids. This CDR3 is CACVCTGGAYTDKLIF. The CDR3 nucleotides read TGTGCCTGTGTCTGTACTGGGGGAGCGTACACCGATAAACTCATCTTT.

The sample holds a few counts of this clone. The protein given by TCRdb reflects a much larger clone and differs at residue 5 from this DNA's translation, likely from a read error; the protein shown is the DNA's translation. The chain couples TRDV2 to TRDJ1; TRDD3 agrees at 8 bases. The J gene, absent from TCRdb, was called here by matching the DNA to germline. The junction had 12 bases not matched to a gene; V was cut back by 3 bases and J by 4 bases. The CDR3 is 16 amino acids. Germline V gene lookup returns CDR1 GEAIGNYY and CDR2 EKD. In DNA form, the CDR3 reads TGTGCCTGTGACTGCCTCCTACTGGGGGGGTACGATAAACTCATCTTT. Encoded protein: CACDCLLLGGYDKLIF.

This clone has just a few counts. TCRdb's protein, taken from a much larger clone, differs from this DNA's translation at residue 7, likely owing to a read error; the protein displayed comes from the DNA. The rearrangement links TRDV1 to TRDJ1; D call uncertain. Here the J gene came from matching the DNA to germline, since TCRdb omits it. The CDR3 is 18 amino acids. Trimming took 2 bases from V and 0 from J, leaving 19 bases between them. Germline assignment: CDR1 TSWWSYY and CDR2 QGS. The CDR3 nucleotides read TGTGCTCTTGGGGAATACATCTACGTTTGGGTTTACACCGATAAACTCATCTTT. It specifies CALGEYIYVWVYTDKLIF.

This clone was counted only a few times. A read error likely explains why the TCRdb protein, taken from a much larger clone, differs from this DNA's translation at residue 12; the protein shown is translated from the DNA. V and J are TRDV1 and TRDJ1; D not resolved. The J gene comes from matching the DNA to germline here; TCRdb lacks it. This CDR3 region has 19 residues. V lost 4 bases, J lost 0 bases, and 24 bases lay in between. Germline values: CDR1 TSWWSYY, CDR2 QGS. The CDR3 loop reads CALGVPSLRSNGYTDKLIF. The CDR3 coding sequence is TGTGCTCTTGGGGTCCCGAGTCTCCGATCAAATGGGTACACCGATAAACTCATCTTT.

This clone was found a few times. The protein in TCRdb stems from a much larger clone and differs at residue 13 from this DNA's translation, likely a read error; here the protein is translated from the DNA. The chain recombines TRDV2 with TRDJ1; unclear D gene. TCRdb records no J gene; here it was assigned by comparing the DNA to germline. This CDR3 has 16 amino acids. Looked up from germline, CDR1 is GEAIGNYY and CDR2 is EKD. The CDR3: CACDTGLPRGTDRLIF. The CDR3 DNA reads TGTGCCTGTGACACTGGCTTGCCCAGGGGCACCGATAGACTCATCTTT.

This clone was picked up many times. Other DNA sequences within the sample encode an identical CDR3. Written as DNA, the CDR3 is TGTGCTCTTGGGGTACCATATAGATTCCTACCATTCCCCACTGGACACATAGCTGGCGGTGAGTACACCGATAAACTCATCTTT. It yields the protein CALGVPYRFLPFPTGHIAGGEYTDKLIF. The J gene is TRDJ1, the V gene TRDV1, with 7 bases aligning to TRDD2. From germline, CDR1 is TSWWSYY and CDR2 QGS. The CDR3 has 28 residues. Unmatched junction bases numbered 44, after V lost 4 bases and J lost 0 bases.